Listed below are T cell receptor beta chains from one sample, sequenced in a study of blood T cell repertoires in COVID-19. The repertoire was sequenced with immunoSEQ multiplex PCR; TCRdb's copy has only in-frame clones and lacks some. This repertoire shows over 80,000 clones, roughly nine tenths found once; its top ten account for 8% to 10%. The sequencing input was peripheral blood. The source is a man aged 50 to 59 with acute or convalescent COVID-19. Each CDR3 is given with its conserved first and last residue. The D gene is left open where the match is weak. Not every row has a clone size; where given, it reads once, few, many or a size class.

>TRBD1|TRBV2|TRBJ1-2|NA
TGTGCCAGCCAAATCAAGACAGGGGCAGGAGGCTACACCTTC
CASQIKTGAGGYTF
>NA|TRBV4-2|TRBJ1-2|few
TGTGCCAGCAGCCAGGCGGGACTCCCAACCAACTATGGCTACACCTTC
CASSQAGLPTNYGYTF
>NA|TRBV30|TRBJ2-5|NA
TGTGCCTGGAGCCTCCAAGAGACCCAGTACTTC
CAWSLQETQYF
>NA|TRBV6-1|TRBJ2-1|NA
TGTGCCAGCAGTGAATCGGGGTCTTCCTACAATGAGCAGTTCTTC
CASSESGSSYNEQFF
>NA|TRBV7-9|TRBJ2-2|NA
TGTGCCAGCAGCAGCGGCGTGTCCAACACCGGGGAGCTGTTTTTT
CASSSGVSNTGELFF
>TRBD2|TRBV7-2|TRBJ2-5|NA
TGTGCCAGCAGCTTAGCTCTAGCGGGGGGATGGGAGACCCAGTACTTC
CASSLALAGGWETQYF
>TRBD1|TRBV27|TRBJ2-3|NA
TGTGCCAGCAGGCGGACAGGGGGCTTGGCAGATACGCAGTATTTT
CASRRTGGLADTQYF
>NA|TRBV5-4|TRBJ2-3|NA
TGTGCCAGCAGCTTTACGGAGGACTCCCCTAGGGATACGCAGTATTTT
CASSFTEDSPRDTQYF
>NA|TRBV9|TRBJ1-1|NA
TGTGCCAGCAGCGTCTCCGGGAACACTGAAGCTTTCTTT
CASSVSGNTEAFF
>NA|TRBV4-1|TRBJ1-2|NA
TGCGCCAGCAGCCAAGATCTCGGGACAAAGGGTGGCTACACCTTC
CASSQDLGTKGGYTF
>TRBD1|TRBV5-1|TRBJ2-7|NA
TGCGCCAGCAGCTCCCAGGGGACAGCGGCACTAACCATTACCTACGAGCAGTACTTC
CASSSQGTAALTITYEQYF
>NA|TRBV10-2|TRBJ2-3|NA
TGCGCCAGCAGTGGGAGATCAGATACGCAGTATTTT
CASSGRSDTQYF
>NA|TRBV7-9|TRBJ2-1|once
TGTGCCAGCAGATCCATGGCGGGGGCTTACAATGAGCAGTTCTTC
CASRSMAGAYNEQFF
>TRBD2|TRBV5-1|TRBJ2-7|few
TGCGCCAGCAGCTGGACTAGCGGGGGGCGCTACGAGCAGTACTTC
CASSWTSGGRYEQYF
>TRBD1|TRBV28|TRBJ2-6|NA
TGTGCCAGCAGTTCGAGACAGGGCCGCTTCTCTGGGGCCAACGTCCTGACTTTC
CASSSRQGRFSGANVLTF
>NA|TRBV19|TRBJ1-6|NA
TGTGCCAGTAAACAGAGCTCCTATAATTCACCCCTCCACTTT
CASKQSSYNSPLHF
>NA|TRBV7-6|TRBJ1-3|NA
TGTGCCAGCAGCTTAGGTACATCAGGAAACACCATATATTTT
CASSLGTSGNTIYF
>TRBD1|TRBV29-1|TRBJ1-1|NA
TGCAGCGCTGTCTATCGCGGGACAGGGTTTGAAGCTTTCTTT
CSAVYRGTGFEAFF
>TRBD1|TRBV7-6|TRBJ2-1|NA
TGTGCCAGCAGCCCACGGACAGGGGAAAAAGTATACAATGAGCAGTTCTTC
CASSPRTGEKVYNEQFF
>NA|TRBV19|TRBJ2-1|NA
TGTGCCACTGGGGGGTTGCGGAGCTCCTACAATGAGCAGTTCTTC
CATGGLRSSYNEQFF
>NA|TRBV15|TRBJ1-4|NA
TGTGCCACCAGCAGAGGCGGGCAGGCAACTAATGAAAAACTGTTTTTT
CATSRGGQATNEKLFF
>TRBD2|TRBV30|TRBJ2-2|NA
TGTGCCTGGAGTTTTAGCGGGGGCCGGGAGCTGTTTTTT
CAWSFSGGRELFF
>NA|TRBV27|TRBJ1-1|once
TGTGCCAGCAGGGTTGGGGCCCCGAACACTGAAGCTTTCTTT
CASRVGAPNTEAFF
>NA|TRBV12-3/TRBV12-4|TRBJ1-1|NA
TGTGCCAGCAGTTTCCGTAAAGGAGACGCTTTCTTT
CASSFRKGDAFF
>TRBD1|TRBV9|TRBJ1-2|NA
TGTGCCAGCAGCCCACACCAGACAGGGAAAAATGGCTACACCTTC
CASSPHQTGKNGYTF
>TRBD2|TRBV9|TRBJ2-2|NA
TGTGCCAGCAGCGTATTTAGCGGGGGGGCGGACACCGGGGAGCTGTTTTTT
CASSVFSGGADTGELFF
>NA|TRBV29-1|TRBJ1-2|once
TGCAGCGTTGACGGACAGTCCTATGGCTACACCTTC
CSVDGQSYGYTF
>NA|TRBV6-5|TRBJ1-3|NA
TGTGCCAGCAGTCGAGAATCTGGAAACACCATATATTTT
CASSRESGNTIYF
>NA|TRBV30|TRBJ1-5|NA
TGTGCCTGGAGTGGTAGTAATCAGCCCCAGCATTTT
CAWSGSNQPQHF